This T cell receptor beta chain was identified during a study of OX40 agonist ivuxolimab in advanced cancers. Data came from immunoSEQ multiplex PCR; TCRdb stores just in-frame clones and leaves some out. The sample records tens of thousands of clones, 84% being singletons. The germline V gene encodes CDR1 SGDLS and CDR2 YYNGEE. The CDR3 contains 16 residues. V lost 0 bases to trimming and J lost 3 bases; unmatched junction nucleotides: 5. This receptor was obtained from an adult with an advanced solid tumor such as melanoma, head and neck, liver or kidney cancer. The sequenced sample was CD4+ or CD8+ T cells sorted from blood, obtained in a trial of the OX40 agonist ivuxolimab. The chain links TRBV9 to TRBJ1-1, with 10 bases aligning to TRBD1. The CDR3 sequence: CASSVGGDRGHTEAFF. The CDR3 nucleotides read TGTGCCAGCAGCGTAGGGGGGGACAGGGGACACACTGAAGCTTTCTTT.